This T cell receptor beta chain was documented in a study of blood T cell repertoires in COVID-19. Overall study: COVID-19 samples collected from the United States, Italy and Spain covered acute and convalescent phases. Nucleic acid was either cDNA or gDNA, and it came from T cells, B-cell-depleted T cells, or PBMCs.

Assay: immunoSEQ multiplex PCR; the TCRdb copy retains only in-frame clones and omits some. The table shows about 210,000 clones, with about 83% occurring only once. This clone came up once. J gave up 6 bases and V 1 base, and 7 bases lay outside the gene matches. CDR1 is GTSNPN, CDR2 SVGIG, per germline (reference sequence). The CDR3 runs 14 residues. Sequencing was carried out using peripheral blood. J is TRBJ1-2 and V is TRBV30; 8 bases fit TRBD1. This clonotype originated in a man in his 60s who had recovered from COVID-19. CDR3 residues: CAWSDQGARDGYTF. CDR3 nucleotides: TGTGCCTGGAGTGATCAGGGGGCAAGGGATGGCTACACCTTC.